This entry describes one TCR beta chain. Antigen specificity is unknown. V was cut by 3 bases and J by 3 bases, with 11 bases left in between. The CDR3 contains 13 residues. The germline V gene encodes CDR1 GTSNPN and CDR2 SVGIG (reference sequence). Naive, central memory, regulatory and stem cell-like memory cells within the CD4+ compartment were sorted using CD45RO/CCR7/CD25/CD127/CD95/CD27. These data belong to a study of beta chain features in type 1 diabetes. Expressed TCRB transcripts were sequenced, since all the RNA that had been isolated was reverse transcribed. Sequencing used immunoSEQ multiplex PCR; TCRdb keeps in-frame clones, though not all of them. Of about 710,000 clones detected, about an eighth appear once; the ten largest clones hold roughly 0.04%. Study results and limitations: Small HLA sub-analyses could not settle whether HLA shapes TCRB rearrangement. Type 1 diabetes patients had moderately but significantly shorter TCRB CDR3s in all four CD4+ subsets. PCR might pick shorter templates more often, in the same way for patients and controls.

The TCR comes from a man between 18 and 35 years old with type 1 diabetes. This rearrangement joins TRBV30 to TRBJ1-2; the D gene is possibly TRBD1 (5 bases). The sequenced sample was naive CD4+ T cells from blood. CDR3: CAWRPGQHYGYTF. For the CDR3, the DNA is TGTGCCTGGAGACCGGGGCAGCACTATGGCTACACCTTC.